This T cell receptor beta chain comes out of a study of shared clonotypes between healthy human individuals. 200 to 250 ng DNA, approximately 30,000 T cell genomes, went into each sorted-subset replicate PCR. Method: immunoSEQ multiplex PCR; TCRdb's copy keeps in-frame clones and lacks some. This table has about 2.3 million clones, just over 90% appearing once. In the case of this clone: Its target is unknown.

Study-level results: With a handful of donors compared, around 5.4% of naive CD4 clonotypes were shared.

The germline CDR1 and CDR2 sequences are LGHNA and YSLEER. The CDR3 spans 16 residues. With V trimmed by 1 base and J by 2 bases, 2 bases remained unmatched. Those who donated were healthy HIV-negative adults, with no recent acute infections or vaccinations reported. The rearrangement links TRBV4-3 to TRBJ2-3; 11 nucleotides match TRBD2. The receptor's source is a man between 18 and 35 years old in good health. Some clones in this sample may be carry-over from other donors' samples. The sequencing input was naive CD4+ T cells from PBMCs. Specified subset: CD45RA+ positively selected. As DNA, the CDR3 is TGCGCCAGCAGCCAAGTAGCGGGAGGGTTCACAGATACGCAGTATTTT. It is translated as CASSQVAGGFTDTQYF.